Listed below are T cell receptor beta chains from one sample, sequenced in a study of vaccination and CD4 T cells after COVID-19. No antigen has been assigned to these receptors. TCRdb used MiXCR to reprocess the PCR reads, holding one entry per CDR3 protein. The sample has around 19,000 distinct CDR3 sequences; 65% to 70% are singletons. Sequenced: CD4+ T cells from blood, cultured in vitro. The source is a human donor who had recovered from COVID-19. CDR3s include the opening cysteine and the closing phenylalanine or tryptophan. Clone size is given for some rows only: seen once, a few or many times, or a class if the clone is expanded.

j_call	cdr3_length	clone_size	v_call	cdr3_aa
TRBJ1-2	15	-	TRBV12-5	CASGPETLGGDGYTF
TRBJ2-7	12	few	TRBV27	CASSLGGNEQYF
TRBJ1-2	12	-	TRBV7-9	CASSLSGGGYTF
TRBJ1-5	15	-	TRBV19	CASRTGTGGNQPQHF
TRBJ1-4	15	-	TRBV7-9	CASSLKGRANEKLFF
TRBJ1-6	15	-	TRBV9	CASSVDTGGISPLHF
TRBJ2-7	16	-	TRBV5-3	CARSLESAGRGYEQYF
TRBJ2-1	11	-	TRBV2	CASSPGNEQFF
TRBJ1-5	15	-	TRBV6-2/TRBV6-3	CASSLDRGSNQPQHF
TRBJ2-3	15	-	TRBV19	CASSPSSGYTDTQYF
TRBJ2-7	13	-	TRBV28	CASTQGRSYEQYF
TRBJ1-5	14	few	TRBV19	CASRDRDSHQPQHF
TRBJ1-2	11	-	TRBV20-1	CSASGGAGYTF
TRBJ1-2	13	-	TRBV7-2	CASSSRGASGYTF